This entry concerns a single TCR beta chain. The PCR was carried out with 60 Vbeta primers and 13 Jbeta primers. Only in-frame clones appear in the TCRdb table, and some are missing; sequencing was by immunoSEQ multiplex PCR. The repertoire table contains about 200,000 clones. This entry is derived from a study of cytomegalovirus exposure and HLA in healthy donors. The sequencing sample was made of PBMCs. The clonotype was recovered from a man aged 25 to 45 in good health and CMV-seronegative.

The CDR3 loop reads CASSRQQGQNSPLHF. The CDR3 DNA reads TGTGCCAGCTCACGTCAGCAGGGGCAGAATTCACCCCTCCACTTT. This chain uses TRBV18 with TRBJ1-6; D may be TRBD1 (6 bases). Trimming stripped 4 bases from V and 7 bases from J, with 14 bases between. The CDR3 sequence is 15 residues long. Germline V CDR1 and CDR2: KGHSH, LQKENI.